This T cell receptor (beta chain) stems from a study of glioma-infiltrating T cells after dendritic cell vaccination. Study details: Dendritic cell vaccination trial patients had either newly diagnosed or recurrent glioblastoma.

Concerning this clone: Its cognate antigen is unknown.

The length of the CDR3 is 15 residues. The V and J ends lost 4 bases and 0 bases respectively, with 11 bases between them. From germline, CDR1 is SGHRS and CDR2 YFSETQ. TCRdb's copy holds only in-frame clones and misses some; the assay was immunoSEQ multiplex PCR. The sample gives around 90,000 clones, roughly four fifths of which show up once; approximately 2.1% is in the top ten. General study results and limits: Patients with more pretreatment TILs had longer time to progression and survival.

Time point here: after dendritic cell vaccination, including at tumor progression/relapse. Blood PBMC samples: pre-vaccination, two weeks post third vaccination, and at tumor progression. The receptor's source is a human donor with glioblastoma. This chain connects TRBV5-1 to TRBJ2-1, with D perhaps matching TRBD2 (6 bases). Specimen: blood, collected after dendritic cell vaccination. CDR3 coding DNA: TGCGCCAGCAGCGTGGGACTCAACTCCTACAATGAGCAGTTCTTC. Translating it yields CASSVGLNSYNEQFF.